A selection of T cell receptor beta chains follows, all from one sample in a study of T cell responses to AZD1222 COVID-19 vaccine. The repertoire was sequenced with immunoSEQ multiplex PCR; TCRdb's copy has only in-frame clones and lacks some. This table holds about 100,000 clones, 89% found once. This specimen consisted of peripheral blood, obtained on day 0 of AZD1222 vaccination. These receptor sequences come from an adult in good health. CDR3s include the opening cysteine and the closing phenylalanine or tryptophan. A D gene is named only where the DNA matches it firmly. Some rows have no size entry. The others give once, few or many, or a class for an expanded clone.

size: NA
D: NA
V: TRBV5-1
J: TRBJ1-1
length: 14
CDR3: CASSVQGWLSEAFF
DNA: TGCGCCAGCAGCGTCCAGGGGTGGCTCTCTGAAGCTTTCTTT

size: NA
D: TRBD1
V: TRBV5-1
J: TRBJ1-2
length: 15
CDR3: CASSPGTGGDYGYTF
DNA: TGCGCCAGCAGCCCAGGGACAGGGGGTGACTATGGCTACACCTTC

size: NA
D: NA
V: TRBV30
J: TRBJ1-2
length: 14
CDR3: CAWSPGAGWYGYTF
DNA: TGTGCCTGGAGTCCAGGGGCGGGTTGGTATGGCTACACCTTC

size: few
D: NA
V: TRBV5-6
J: TRBJ2-3
length: 15
CDR3: CASSLYQGEGDTQYF
DNA: TGTGCCAGCAGCTTATACCAGGGCGAGGGAGATACGCAGTATTTT

size: NA
D: NA
V: TRBV28
J: TRBJ1-2
length: 14
CDR3: CASSLGGSNYGYTF
DNA: TGTGCCAGCAGTTTAGGGGGGTCTAACTATGGCTACACCTTC

size: NA
D: TRBD1
V: TRBV7-2
J: TRBJ1-2
length: 14
CDR3: CASSLEWTGHGYTF
DNA: TGTGCCAGCAGCTTAGAGTGGACAGGGCATGGCTACACCTTC

size: once
D: NA
V: TRBV18
J: TRBJ2-2
length: 14
CDR3: CASSPVPNTGELFF
DNA: TGTGCCAGCTCACCCGTCCCGAACACCGGGGAGCTGTTTTTT

size: NA
D: TRBD1
V: TRBV19
J: TRBJ1-5
length: 17
CDR3: CASSMGGQARSNQPQHF
DNA: TGTGCCAGTAGTATGGGAGGACAGGCCCGGAGCAATCAGCCCCAGCATTTT

size: NA
D: NA
V: TRBV28
J: TRBJ1-5
length: 12
CDR3: CATRVRNQPQHF
DNA: TGTGCCACCAGGGTCCGAAATCAGCCCCAGCATTTT

size: NA
D: TRBD2
V: TRBV10-3
J: TRBJ2-7
length: 17
CDR3: CAISDDPWEGPWREQYF
DNA: TGTGCCATCAGTGACGATCCGTGGGAGGGCCCTTGGAGGGAGCAGTACTTC

size: NA
D: NA
V: TRBV5-6
J: TRBJ1-2
length: 12
CDR3: CASSTGFYGYTF
DNA: TGTGCCAGCAGTACAGGGTTCTATGGCTACACCTTC

size: NA
D: NA
V: TRBV21-1
J: TRBJ2-7
length: 19
CDR3: CASSKERGDRINSSYEQYF
DNA: TGTGCCAGCAGCAAAGAACGAGGGGACAGGATAAATTCCTCCTACGAGCAGTACTTC

size: NA
D: NA
V: TRBV18
J: TRBJ1-2
length: 13
CDR3: CASSPSRGMGYTF
DNA: TGTGCCAGCTCACCAAGCAGGGGCATGGGCTACACCTTC

size: NA
D: NA
V: TRBV11-3
J: TRBJ1-3
length: 14
CDR3: CASSRGGPGNTIYF
DNA: TGTGCCAGCAGCCGGGGGGGACCTGGAAACACCATATATTTT

size: NA
D: TRBD1
V: TRBV5-4
J: TRBJ2-7
length: 16
CDR3: CASSSITGTGPREQYF
DNA: TGTGCCAGCAGCTCAATTACCGGGACAGGTCCCCGCGAGCAGTACTTC

size: NA
D: NA
V: TRBV6-5
J: TRBJ2-3
length: 15
CDR3: CASSYSMGRPDTQYF
DNA: TGTGCCAGCAGTTACTCGATGGGGCGCCCAGATACGCAGTATTTT

size: few
D: NA
V: TRBV6-5
J: TRBJ2-5
length: 15
CDR3: CASSYARGNQETQYF
DNA: TGTGCCAGCAGTTACGCCCGGGGAAACCAAGAGACCCAGTACTTC

size: NA
D: NA
V: TRBV29-1
J: TRBJ2-6
length: 15
CDR3: CSVGVGGSGANVLTF
DNA: TGCAGCGTTGGGGTCGGTGGCTCTGGGGCCAACGTCCTGACTTTC

size: NA
D: TRBD2
V: TRBV5-4
J: TRBJ2-7
length: 15
CDR3: CASTYRLAGINEQYF
DNA: TGTGCCAGCACCTACAGACTAGCGGGAATAAACGAGCAGTACTTC

size: NA
D: TRBD2
V: TRBV4-2
J: TRBJ2-1
length: 17
CDR3: CASSPTGSGSSYNEQFF
DNA: TGTGCCAGCAGCCCCACGGGTAGCGGGAGTTCCTACAATGAGCAGTTCTTC

size: NA
D: TRBD1
V: TRBV19
J: TRBJ1-4
length: 15
CDR3: CASSGQGFSSEKLFF
DNA: TGTGCCAGTAGTGGACAGGGTTTTTCCTCAGAAAAACTGTTTTTT

size: NA
D: TRBD1
V: TRBV6-5
J: TRBJ1-2
length: 15
CDR3: CASSSGQGMIYGYTF
DNA: TGTGCCAGCAGTTCGGGACAGGGAATGATCTATGGCTACACCTTC